This entry features one TCR beta chain sequence. The antigen remains undetermined. V shed 5 bases and J shed 0 bases, with 11 bases lying between them. CDR1 is LNHDA, CDR2 SQIVND, per germline (reference sequence). CDR3 size: 16 residues. These data belong to a study of response to subunit inactivated influenza vaccine. TCRdb reprocessed the RT-PCR reads via MiXCR and lists one record per CDR3 protein. Of around 480,000 distinct CDR3 sequences listed, 16% were seen once; the top ten hold around 3%. Study-wide results and caveats: It was the authors' suggestion that each seasonal influenza vaccination recruits few new T cells.

The clonotype originates from a man aged 50 to 75 who received an inactivated influenza vaccine. The chain joins TRBV19 to TRBJ2-6, with D unresolved. Here the sequenced sample was CD4+ T cells sorted from PBMCs, taken around 25 months after vaccination. As DNA, the CDR3 is TGTGCCAGTAGTCCCCAACAGTTCTCTGGGGCCAACGTCCTGACTTTC. The encoded protein is CASSPQQFSGANVLTF.